This T cell receptor (beta chain) was sequenced for a study of blood T cell repertoires in COVID-19. On the study more broadly: Whether acute or convalescent, the COVID-19 samples came from the United States, Italy and Spain. PBMCs, B-cell-depleted T cells, or T cells were the source of the cDNA or gDNA that made up the material.

Seattle's enrolled individuals joined amid active infection and were then monitored longitudinally. The repertoire was sequenced with immunoSEQ multiplex PCR; TCRdb's copy has only in-frame clones and lacks some. Here the sample spans a few hundred thousand clones, about 90% being singletons. Deletions cut 8 bases from V and 1 base from J, with 13 bases between. The CDR3 is 14 amino acids. Germline lookup yields CDR1 MRHNA and CDR2 SNTAGT. Sequences were obtained from peripheral blood. V gene TRBV6-4 combines with J gene TRBJ2-3; possibly TRBD1 for D (6 bases). This TCR was recovered from a young man with COVID-19, enrolled during active disease. The CDR3 nucleotides are TGTGCCAGCTCCAGGGGCTGGGGCACAGATACGCAGTATTTT. It is translated as CASSRGWGTDTQYF.